This TCR beta chain was captured in a study of CD8 T cells in ankylosing spondylitis (dated by TCRdb to about 2017). About the investigation overall: The study profiled T cell receptor beta repertoires in healthy donors and ankylosing spondylitis patients to find disease-linked TCR variants. Peripheral blood samples were taken, and synovial fluid was additionally collected from ankylosing spondylitis patients. In total, the full study cohort was made up of some 100 healthy donors and 25 to 30 ankylosing spondylitis patients.

Data came from an Illumina HiSeq 2500. Quantitative 5'-RACE with molecular barcodes was used to prepare TCR beta libraries. On the study's bioinformatics: Disease-linked TCR variants were identified with a new computational method built on a probabilistic model of VDJ rearrangement. TCRdb reworked the public reads: Q25 trimming with fastp, MiXCR clone assembly, productive beta chains retained. All rows with the same CDR3 protein become a single entry with the most common DNA and genes. The V and J calls were not made by the authors but by TCRdb's processing. Within this sample are about 160,000 distinct CDR3 sequences, with more than 40% of them counted one time only. Around 15% of the sample belongs to the ten largest clones. The junction shows trimming of 7 bases on V and 4 bases on J, and the gene matches do not reach 11 bases of it. From its cysteine to its phenylalanine, the CDR3 spans 15 amino acids. The entry retains the CDR3 DNA only, 45 bases that are in frame from base 1. The germline V gene (reference sequence) supplies CDR1 DFQATT and CDR2 SNEGSKA.

What the work shows at the level of the full study, not this receptor alone: Some of the motif variants had been reported before in the synovial fluid and blood of reactive arthritis patients, a finding that suggests common disease-initiation mechanisms. A CD8+ phenotype was shown by the disease-linked clones, which were found at relatively low frequencies in peripheral blood. A TCR beta motif of several highly homologous amino acid variants appeared characteristic of blood from ankylosing spondylitis patients. According to the report, matched synovial fluid samples from ankylosing spondylitis patients were significantly enriched for the disease-linked clones.

In the case of this clonotype: Its antigen specificity is not known. Base-call qualities are not available, and no considerably larger clone is one nucleotide away.

Synovial fluid samples were matched to blood samples from the same ankylosing spondylitis patients. The sequenced sample was synovial fluid, either unsorted or a sorted T cell fraction (not recorded which). This sequence originates from a male donor with ankylosing spondylitis. The V and J genes are TRBV20-1 and TRBJ1-5, with 9 middle bases fitting TRBD1. The nucleotide sequence is given as TGCAGTGTCCCGGGACAGGGAGGAGGAAATCAGCCCCAGCATTTT. The translation is CSVPGQGGGNQPQHF.